Presented here are 30 T cell receptor beta chains from one specimen sequenced in a study of blood T cell repertoires in COVID-19. Sequenced by immunoSEQ multiplex PCR; TCRdb stores in-frame clones only, minus some. The data show more than 95,000 clones, roughly 80% seen once. Material: peripheral blood. All receptors come from a man of 80 years or more with COVID-19, enrolled during active disease.

The chain couples TRBV2 to TRBJ1-4; maybe TRBD1 (5 bases). The V gene's germline CDR1 is SNHLY and CDR2 FYNNEI. The length of the CDR3 is 14 residues. V lost 11 bases and J 10 bases, leaving 23 bases between the germline ends. CDR3 protein: CADSVTREQGKLFF. CDR3 sequence (DNA): TGTGCCGATTCGGTCACGCGGGAGCAGGGAAAACTGTTTTTT.

The rearrangement links TRBV6-5 to TRBJ1-4; D perhaps matches TRBD1 (5 bases). The germline V gene encodes CDR1 MNHEY and CDR2 SVGAGI. V lost 5 bases and J lost 1, with 11 bases in between. This CDR3 has 15 residues. This CDR3 is CASSPDSLTNEKLFF. The CDR3 DNA sequence: TGTGCCAGCAGTCCCGACAGTTTAACTAATGAAAAACTGTTTTTT.

On this clone itself: Possible read error: a much larger clone is one base away. The rearrangement links TRBV28 to TRBJ2-7, with 9 bases aligning to TRBD2. V lost 3 bases and J lost 0; bases outside the gene matches: 3. The germline gives CDR1 MDHEN, CDR2 SYDVKM. CDR3 size: 15 residues. CDR3 bases: TGTGCCAGCAGTTTTAAAGCGGGAGGCTCCTACGAGCAGTACTTC. The encoded protein is CASSFKAGGSYEQYF. Looking up the rest from reference TRBV28 and TRBJ2-7 gives the full variable domain: DVKVTQSSRYLVKRTGEKVFLECVQDMDHENMFWYRQDPGLGLRLIYFSYDVKMKEKGDIPEGYSVSREKKERFSLILESASTNQTSMYLCASSFKAGGSYEQYFGPGTRLTVT.

The V and J genes are TRBV5-1 and TRBJ2-1; D remains ambiguous. This CDR3 comprises 14 residues. Looked up from germline, CDR1 is SGHRS and CDR2 is YFSETQ. V was trimmed by 1 base and J by 9 bases, leaving 14 bases between them. The CDR3: CASSLQPGYSEQFF. As DNA, the CDR3 is TGCGCCAGCAGCTTGCAGCCGGGTTATAGTGAGCAGTTCTTC.

The CDR3 coding sequence is TGTGCCAGTAGAGTAGCAGCCGGCACCTACAATGAGCAGTTCTTC. It encodes CASRVAAGTYNEQFF. This sequence joins TRBV19 and TRBJ2-1; D not resolved. Per the germline V gene, CDR1 is LNHDA and CDR2 is SQIVND (reference sequence). CDR3 length equals 15 residues. The V and J ends lost 6 bases and 2 bases respectively, with 14 bases between them. Variable domain in full (rest from reference TRBV19 and TRBJ2-1): DGGITQSPKYLFRKEGQNVTLSCEQNLNHDAMYWYRQDPGQGLRLIYYSQIVNDFQKGDIAEGYSVSREKKESFPLTVTSAQKNPTAFYLCASRVAAGTYNEQFFGPGTRLTVL.

The rearrangement uses TRBV14 and TRBJ2-1, with a weak D call TRBD2 (5 bases). The CDR3 loop spans 16 amino acids. V lost 4 bases to trimming and J lost 4 bases, with 17 bases between them. CDR1 and CDR2 (germline): SGHDN, FVKESK. The CDR3: CASSPIRAGIYNEQFF. For the CDR3, the DNA is TGTGCCAGCAGCCCGATAAGGGCGGGTATATACAATGAGCAGTTCTTC. The entire variable domain, with the rest obtained from reference TRBV14 and TRBJ2-1, is as follows: EAGVTQFPSHSVIEKGQTVTLRCDPISGHDNLYWYRRVMGKEIKFLLHFVKESKQDESGMPNNRFLAERTGGTYSTLKVQPAELEDSGVYFCASSPIRAGIYNEQFFGPGTRLTVL.

This chain connects TRBV2 to TRBJ2-1, with D possibly matching TRBD2 (6 bases). The CDR3 extends over 15 amino acids. Germline V lookup: CDR1 SNHLY, CDR2 FYNNEI. Trimming shortened V by 0 bases and J by 6 bases, and 12 bases separated the two germline ends. The CDR3 spells CASSEAHPGVNEQFF. The DNA of the CDR3 is TGTGCCAGCAGTGAAGCGCACCCGGGGGTCAATGAGCAGTTCTTC.

The gene calls are TRBV15 and TRBJ2-3; 8 nucleotides match TRBD2. The V gene end was trimmed by 8 bases and the J gene end by 5 bases; junction bases not matched to a gene: 9. The CDR3 loop spans 14 amino acids. Per germline, CDR1 LNHNV and CDR2 YYDKDF (reference sequence). The CDR3 spells CATSFGRAVDTQYF. In nucleotides, the CDR3 is TGTGCCACCTCCTTCGGGAGGGCCGTAGATACGCAGTATTTT.

V and J are TRBV2 and TRBJ2-5; 8 nucleotides agree with TRBD1. The CDR3 has 15 residues. Germline CDR1 reads SNHLY; CDR2 reads FYNNEI. The J segment lost 1 base and the V segment lost 6 bases, leaving 7 bases of the junction unmatched. Written as DNA, the CDR3 is TGTGCCAGCAGACCGGACAGGGATACCCAAGAGACCCAGTACTTC. Its protein is CASRPDRDTQETQYF. Using reference TRBV2 and TRBJ2-5 for the parts outside the CDR3, the full variable domain is EPEVTQTPSHQVTQMGQEVILRCVPISNHLYFYWYRQILGQKVEFLVSFYNNEISEKSEIFDDQFSVERPDGSNFTLKIRSTKLEDSAMYFCASRPDRDTQETQYFGPGTRLLVL.

The chain joins TRBV15 to TRBJ2-1; D possibly corresponds to TRBD2 (6 bases). The CDR3 totals 15 residues. Between the trimmed V and J ends, which lost 2 bases and 0 bases, there was a span of 8 bases. Germline CDR1 and CDR2: LNHNV and YYDKDF (reference sequence). In nucleotides, the CDR3 is TGTGCCACCAGCAGACGCGGGACCTCCTACAATGAGCAGTTCTTC. Its protein product is CATSRRGTSYNEQFF.

The chain has TRBV9 and TRBJ2-1, with 9 bases that match TRBD1. The junction had 5 bases not matched to a gene; V was cut back by 0 bases and J by 7 bases. The germline V gene has CDR1 SGDLS and CDR2 YYNGEE. This CDR3 is built from 15 residues. The CDR3 sequence: CASSVDGTGSNEQFF. Here the CDR3 DNA reads TGTGCCAGCAGCGTAGACGGGACAGGGTCAAATGAGCAGTTCTTC.

This clone came up once. The J gene is TRBJ2-5, the V gene TRBV25-1; 8 bases are a match to TRBD2. Germline V gene lookup returns CDR1 MGHDK and CDR2 SYGVNS. The CDR3 sequence is 13 residues long. V trimming: 7 bases; J trimming: 2 bases; junction bases outside the gene matches: 3. The CDR3 is CASIRGGQETQYF. CDR3 sequence (DNA): TGTGCCAGCATCCGGGGGGGGCAAGAGACCCAGTACTTC.

The DNA for the CDR3 is TGTGCCAGCAGTGACTCGACAGGGGGGCTAGGCTATGGCTACACCTTC. It yields the protein CASSDSTGGLGYGYTF. V usage is TRBV6-4 and J usage is TRBJ1-2; the match to TRBD1 covers 9 bases. V shed 0 bases and J 4 bases; nucleotides not matched to a gene: 6. Germline assignment: CDR1 MRHNA and CDR2 SNTAGT. The CDR3 extends over 16 amino acids.

V gene TRBV15 combines with J gene TRBJ2-7, with no clear D. This CDR3 spans 14 amino acids. Germline V gives CDR1 LNHNV, CDR2 YYDKDF (reference sequence). The V end was cut by 4 bases, the J end by 1 base, with 11 bases between. CDR3 region: CATSKTDSSYEQYF. The CDR3 coding sequence is TGTGCCACCAGCAAGACTGACTCATCCTACGAGCAGTACTTC.

The chain links TRBV2 to TRBJ1-6; D is ambiguous. Trimming took 6 bases from V and 10 from J, leaving 7 bases between them. This CDR3 spans 11 amino acids. Germline V gene sequence: CDR1 SNHLY, CDR2 FYNNEI. For the CDR3, the DNA is TGTGCCAGCAGCCAACAATCACCCCTCCACTTT. Translating it yields CASSQQSPLHF.

This clone was picked up a small number of times. The chain joins TRBV2 to TRBJ2-1; D perhaps matches TRBD1 (6 bases). This CDR3 spans 14 amino acids. CDR1 and CDR2 from the germline V gene are SNHLY and FYNNEI. The V end was cut by 4 bases, the J end by 0 bases, with 7 bases between. The chain's CDR3 is CASSGGGSYNEQFF. Written as DNA, the CDR3 is TGTGCCAGCAGTGGAGGGGGCTCCTACAATGAGCAGTTCTTC. Full variable domain (missing parts from reference TRBV2 and TRBJ2-1): EPEVTQTPSHQVTQMGQEVILRCVPISNHLYFYWYRQILGQKVEFLVSFYNNEISEKSEIFDDQFSVERPDGSNFTLKIRSTKLEDSAMYFCASSGGGSYNEQFFGPGTRLTVL.

Only a few counts were recorded for this clone. V gene TRBV6-5 combines with J gene TRBJ1-2; 9 nucleotides match TRBD1. Germline loops: CDR1 MNHEY, CDR2 SVGAGI. The CDR3 has 15 residues. V was pared by 6 bases and J by 5 bases, with 10 bases of the junction left unmatched. This CDR3 is CASRDDRGWEYGYTF. The CDR3 DNA reads TGTGCCAGCAGAGATGACAGGGGGTGGGAATATGGCTACACCTTC.

The chain links TRBV5-1 to TRBJ2-7; 8 bases match TRBD2. The CDR3 sequence is 16 residues long. CDR1 SGHRS and CDR2 YFSETQ come from the germline V gene. The V segment lost 3 bases and the J segment 5 bases; nucleotides outside the gene matches: 13. The CDR3 coding sequence is TGCGCCAGCAGCTGGGCCGTTAGCGGGATCATTGACGAGCAGTACTTC. Translation gives CASSWAVSGIIDEQYF.

This clone was picked up a small number of times. This chain joins TRBV7-8 and TRBJ2-6; 7 bases align to TRBD1. The CDR3 is 19 residues long. Germline assignment: CDR1 SGHVS and CDR2 FQNEAQ. Trimming took 3 bases from V and 3 from J; bases not matched to a gene: 14. The CDR3, as DNA: TGTGCCAGCAGCTTGCCGATATACCACCAGGGGGTTGGGGCCAACGTCCTGACTTTC. Translating gives CASSLPIYHQGVGANVLTF.

The V and J genes are TRBV28 and TRBJ2-2; 11 nucleotides align to TRBD2. The CDR3 is made up of 15 amino acids. V lost 2 bases and J lost 5; bases outside the gene matches: 1. Germline V lookup: CDR1 MDHEN, CDR2 SYDVKM. The CDR3 region has the DNA TGTGCCAGCAGTTTACTAGCGGGAGGTACCGGGGAGCTGTTTTTT. Its translation: CASSLLAGGTGELFF.

This chain joins TRBV27 and TRBJ2-1; maybe TRBD2 (6 bases). This CDR3 contains 17 residues. V gave up 4 bases and J gave up 0 bases, with 16 bases separating them. CDR1 is MNHEY, CDR2 SMNVEV, per germline (reference sequence). The CDR3: CASSSLLSGSSYNEQFF. The CDR3 region has the DNA TGTGCCAGCAGTTCCCTCCTTAGCGGTAGCTCCTACAATGAGCAGTTCTTC.

V gene TRBV2 combines with J gene TRBJ2-1; 7 nucleotides agree with TRBD1. The CDR3 runs 15 residues. Germline V gene data show CDR1 as SNHLY and CDR2 as FYNNEI. V was pared by 5 bases and J by 4 bases, with 8 bases of the junction left unmatched. The CDR3 protein is CASSPRTGEYNEQFF. As DNA, the CDR3 is TGTGCCAGCAGTCCCCGGACAGGCGAATACAATGAGCAGTTCTTC.

This chain uses TRBV27 with TRBJ1-2; D uncertain. Looked up from germline, CDR1 is MNHEY and CDR2 is SMNVEV (reference sequence). The CDR3 is 16 residues long. The V end lost 2 bases, the J end lost 0 bases, and 13 bases lay between the germline ends. The CDR3 sequence: CASSLVAPLTNYGYTF. The CDR3 DNA is TGTGCCAGCAGTTTAGTAGCCCCTCTGACTAACTATGGCTACACCTTC.

The CDR3 protein is CAMKSGEADTQYF. CDR3 DNA: TGTGCCATGAAATCAGGGGAAGCGGATACCCAGTACTTC. The J gene is TRBJ2-5, the V gene TRBV10-3; maybe TRBD1 (6 bases). The V end was cut by 9 bases, the J end by 8 bases, with 19 bases between. Germline-derived CDR1 and CDR2 are ENHRY and SYGVKD. The CDR3 consists of 13 residues.

This clone was counted at least ten times. This sequence joins TRBV28 and TRBJ2-5; weak D call: TRBD1 (5 bases). The V and J ends lost 5 bases and 1 base respectively, with 17 bases between them. CDR3 size: 16 residues. From germline, CDR1 is MDHEN and CDR2 SYDVKM. The CDR3, as DNA: TGTGCCAGCAGTCGCTTGGGTCAGGGATTCCAAGAGACCCAGTACTTC. This sequence encodes CASSRLGQGFQETQYF.

The genes are TRBV11-3 and TRBJ2-1; 8 bases are a match to TRBD2. Germline V gene data show CDR1 as SGHNT and CDR2 as YENEEA. The CDR3 loop spans 15 amino acids. With V trimmed by 2 bases and J by 3 bases, 3 bases remained unmatched. For the CDR3, the DNA is TGTGCCAGCAGCTTACGGGAGGGGGACTACAATGAGCAGTTCTTC. This translates into CASSLREGDYNEQFF.

The gene calls are TRBV28 and TRBJ2-1; D not resolved. The CDR3 spans 13 residues. The V and J ends lost 6 bases and 2 bases respectively, with 8 bases between them. Per the germline V gene, CDR1 is MDHEN and CDR2 is SYDVKM. Written as DNA, the CDR3 is TGTGCCAGCAGCTCTACCCCCTACAATGAGCAGTTCTTC. Residues: CASSSTPYNEQFF.

This chain joins TRBV5-5 and TRBJ2-1, with 7 bases identical to TRBD2. This CDR3 has 14 residues. Germline loops: CDR1 SGHKS, CDR2 YYEKEE (reference sequence). J gave up 9 bases and V 2 bases, and 8 bases lay outside the gene matches. The CDR3 sequence is CASSFSELAIEQFF. DNA for the CDR3: TGTGCCAGCAGCTTCTCTGAACTAGCGATTGAGCAGTTCTTC.

The chain has TRBV5-6 and TRBJ1-1, with a weak D call TRBD1 (5 bases). V lost 4 bases to trimming and J lost 0 bases, with 22 bases between them. Per germline, CDR1 SGHDT and CDR2 YYEEEE. The CDR3 is 18 amino acids. For the CDR3, the DNA is TGTGCCAGCAGCACCAAACAGGCGCACTTTCCCATGAACACTGAAGCTTTCTTT. Translated, it gives CASSTKQAHFPMNTEAFF. Combining the CDR3 with reference TRBV5-6 and TRBJ1-1 gives the whole variable domain DAGVTQSPTHLIKTRGQQVTLRCSPKSGHDTVSWYQQALGQGPQFIFQYYEEEERQRGNFPDRFSGHQFPNYSSELNVNALLLGDSALYLCASSTKQAHFPMNTEAFFGQGTRLTVV.

The CDR3 coding sequence is TGTGCCAGCCAGGGACAGCCTAATGAAAAACTGTTTTTT. This encodes CASQGQPNEKLFF. The V call is TRBV28, the J call TRBJ1-4, with 7 bases lining up with TRBD1. Germline-derived CDR1 and CDR2 are MDHEN and SYDVKM. V shed 8 bases and J 3 bases; nucleotides not matched to a gene: 3. The CDR3 has 13 amino acids.